Presented here are 12 T cell receptor beta chains from one specimen sequenced in a study of T cells in Graves' hyperthyroidism and ophthalmopathy. Amplified regions were TCR beta CDR3 sequences from RNA transcripts. Carried out on the TCR CDR3, a first-round RT-PCR used the HTBI primer set. TCRdb re-derived calls from the multiplex PCR reads in MiXCR, one entry per CDR3 protein. There are some 270,000 distinct CDR3 sequences in the sample; about an eighth occur only once, and 7.8% lies in the top ten. The sample taken for sequencing was blood. The receptors come from a woman aged 25-40 years with Graves' hyperthyroidism that later progressed to Graves' ophthalmopathy.

This clonotype was counted at least ten times. The chain combines TRBV7-6 with TRBJ2-7; D unclear. Germline CDR1 reads SGHVS; CDR2 reads FNYEAQ. Trimming took 6 bases from V and 0 from J, leaving 9 bases between them. This CDR3 has 13 residues. CDR3 residues: CASRSGSSYEQYF. DNA for the CDR3: TGTGCCAGCAGGTCCGGTAGCTCCTACGAGCAGTACTTC.

On this clonotype: The junction shows a germline mismatch at one end, possibly a read error. The chain uses TRBV7-9 and TRBJ2-7; possibly TRBD1 or TRBD2 for D (6 bases each). This CDR3 spans 10 amino acids. Germline CDR1 reads SEHNR; CDR2 reads FQNEAQ (reference sequence). The CDR3 protein is CRGQTYEQYF. DNA of the CDR3: TGCCGGGGGCAGACGTACGAGCAGTACTTC.

This clonotype showed up many times. This chain uses TRBV12-3 or TRBV12-4 with TRBJ2-1, with 9 bases matching TRBD2. This CDR3 region has 16 residues. After removal of 7 bases from V and 7 bases from J, the junction contained 14 bases not matched to a gene. The CDR3 DNA reads as TGTGCCAGCACCCCGGTTAGCGGGCGGGGGGGGAATGAGCAGTTCTTC. Residues: CASTPVSGRGGNEQFF.

This clonotype was seen at least ten times. V is TRBV3-1 and J is TRBJ2-3; a possible D gene is TRBD2 (7 bases). Germline V gives CDR1 LGHDT, CDR2 YNNKEL (reference sequence). The CDR3 runs 15 residues. V was pared by 0 bases and J by 2 bases, with 9 bases between. CDR3 loop: CASSQEGGPTDTQYF. The CDR3 DNA reads TGTGCCAGCAGCCAAGAGGGGGGGCCCACAGATACGCAGTATTTT.

The rearrangement uses TRBV2 and TRBJ1-1, with TRBD1 matching 7 bases. V was clipped by 1 base and J by 5 bases; unmatched bases: 4. This CDR3 spans 14 amino acids. Germline V gene sequence: CDR1 SNHLY, CDR2 FYNNEI. The CDR3, as DNA: TGTGCCAGCAGTGAAGGGGGACAGAGGACTGAAGCTTTCTTT. It codes for CASSEGGQRTEAFF.

This clonotype occurred a few times. V gene TRBV4-3 combines with J gene TRBJ2-2; 10 nucleotides match TRBD2. V shed 5 bases and J 4 bases; nucleotides not matched to a gene: 7. CDR1 and CDR2 from the germline V gene are LGHNA and YSLEER. The CDR3 totals 16 residues. This CDR3 reads CASSNGLADSTGELFF. CDR3 DNA sequence: TGCGCCAGCAGCAACGGACTAGCGGATTCCACCGGGGAGCTGTTTTTT.

Many counts were recorded for this clonotype. CDR3 DNA: TGTGCCTGGAGCGTAAGAGACGGGGGTACGCAGTATTTT. It translates to CAWSVRDGGTQYF. The chain carries TRBV30 and TRBJ2-3; tentatively, D is TRBD2 (6 bases). V lost 3 bases to trimming and J lost 8 bases, with 15 bases between them. In germline, CDR1 is GTSNPN, CDR2 SVGIG (reference sequence). This CDR3 contains 13 residues.

This clonotype was recorded many times. The CDR3 coding sequence is TGCGCCAGCAGCTTGGCCGAGGGGGGCTTCTCCTACGAGCAGTACTTC. It codes for CASSLAEGGFSYEQYF. The chain uses TRBV5-1 and TRBJ2-7; D possibly matches TRBD1 or TRBD2 (6 bases each). Trimming pared 0 bases from V and 0 bases from J, leaving 13 bases between. The CDR3 has 16 amino acids. Germline V gene sequence: CDR1 SGHRS, CDR2 YFSETQ. Variable domain in full (rest from reference TRBV5-1 and TRBJ2-7): KAGVTQTPRYLIKTRGQQVTLSCSPISGHRSVSWYQQTPGQGLQFLFEYFSETQRNKGNFPGRFSGRQFSNSRSEMNVSTLELGDSALYLCASSLAEGGFSYEQYFGPGTRLTVT.

This clonotype showed up many times. The chain links TRBV28 to TRBJ2-2; D is unclear. The CDR3 has 14 amino acids. Germline-derived CDR1 and CDR2 are MDHEN and SYDVKM. V gave up 7 bases and J gave up 2 bases, with 11 bases separating them. The CDR3 region is CASKGRVNTGELFF. CDR3 nucleotide sequence: TGTGCCAGCAAAGGACGGGTTAACACCGGGGAGCTGTTTTTT.

This clonotype has more than one count but fewer than ten. The chain uses TRBV20-1 and TRBJ2-2; 8 bases align to TRBD2. The CDR3 has 15 amino acids. Germline-derived CDR1 and CDR2 are DFQATT and SNEGSKA (reference sequence). J was trimmed by 4 bases and V by 0 bases; bases with no gene match: 4. The CDR3, as DNA: TGCAGTGCTAGAGATTACGCGGGAGGCACCGGGGAGCTGTTTTTT. It codes for CSARDYAGGTGELFF.

V is TRBV20-1 and J is TRBJ2-6, with D unclear. CDR1 and CDR2 from the germline V gene are DFQATT and SNEGSKA (reference sequence). The V and J ends lost 3 bases and 6 bases respectively, with 9 bases between them. This CDR3 region has 13 residues. CDR3 sequence: CSASSALANVLTF. CDR3 sequence (DNA): TGCAGTGCTAGTAGTGCTCTGGCCAACGTCCTGACTTTC.

The rearrangement joins TRBV28 to TRBJ1-6; 9 bases match TRBD1. Losses at the gene ends were 7 bases for V and 4 bases for J; bases not matched to a gene: 14. This CDR3 comprises 18 residues. Germline V gene lookup returns CDR1 MDHEN and CDR2 SYDVKM. In DNA form, the CDR3 reads TGTGCCAGCACCTTGGGGCCTCGGGACAGGGCATATAATTCACCCCTCCACTTT. Protein: CASTLGPRDRAYNSPLHF.